The 24 T cell receptor beta chains below come from one sample, sequenced in a study of blood T cell repertoires in COVID-19. Some clones are missing from TCRdb's copy, which holds only in-frame ones; the method was immunoSEQ multiplex PCR. The sample comprises about 150,000 clones, about four fifths of which are singletons, and roughly 2% rests with the top ten. The sample consisted of peripheral blood. The receptors stem from a woman older than 75 with acute or convalescent COVID-19.

The J gene is TRBJ1-1, the V gene TRBV4-1; no definite D call. The germline gives CDR1 MGHRA, CDR2 YSYEKL. The CDR3 runs to 16 residues. The V and J ends lost 1 base and 0 bases respectively, with 12 bases between them. In DNA, the CDR3 is TGCGCCAGCAGCCAAGCACGCCACGGGGTGAACACTGAAGCTTTCTTT. Translating gives CASSQARHGVNTEAFF.

The chain is built from TRBV9 and TRBJ2-2, with D unresolved. The germline V gene has CDR1 SGDLS and CDR2 YYNGEE. V lost 0 bases to trimming and J lost 1 base, with 7 bases between them. The CDR3 has 15 amino acids. The chain's CDR3 is CASSVVTGNTGELFF. The CDR3 DNA is TGTGCCAGCAGCGTAGTTACTGGGAACACCGGGGAGCTGTTTTTT.

The chain links TRBV5-6 to TRBJ2-2; TRBD1 matches at 11 bases. CDR3 length equals 16 residues. The germline V gene has CDR1 SGHDT and CDR2 YYEEEE. Trimming at V came to 0 bases and at J to 6 bases, leaving 4 bases not matched to a gene. CDR3: CASSLDGTGGAGELFF. The CDR3, as DNA: TGTGCCAGCAGCTTGGATGGGACAGGGGGTGCCGGGGAGCTGTTTTTT.

The CDR3 here is CATSSLVQETQYF. In nucleotides, the CDR3 is TGTGCCACCAGTTCCCTAGTCCAAGAGACCCAGTACTTC. V and J are TRBV19 and TRBJ2-5, with D uncertain. CDR1 and CDR2 (germline): LNHDA, SQIVND (reference sequence). The CDR3 covers 13 residues. Trimming removed 10 bases at V and 1 base at J, with 13 bases between.

The chain recombines TRBV20-1 with TRBJ1-1; D is uncertain. Looked up from germline, CDR1 is DFQATT and CDR2 is SNEGSKA (reference sequence). The V gene lost 3 bases and the J gene lost 11 bases, with 13 bases spanning the gap. The CDR3 loop spans 11 amino acids. In DNA, the CDR3 is TGCAGTGCTAGTAAAATAGCTTGGGCTTTCTTT. It encodes CSASKIAWAFF.

The CDR3 DNA reads TGTGCCAGCAGTTTAGACAGGGTCGGCTACACCTTC. Its protein is CASSLDRVGYTF. V is TRBV28 and J is TRBJ1-2; 7 bases are a match to TRBD1. The ends lost 2 bases at V and 8 bases at J; junction bases unmatched: 2. From germline, CDR1 is MDHEN and CDR2 SYDVKM. CDR3 length equals 12 residues.

This clone was counted between two and nine times. The chain links TRBV5-4 to TRBJ2-1; D remains ambiguous. The CDR3 sequence is 13 residues long. Trimming pared 1 base from V and 4 bases from J, leaving 6 bases between. Germline V gene lookup returns CDR1 SGHNT and CDR2 YYREEE (reference sequence). The CDR3 sequence: CASSLLLYNEQFF. The CDR3 DNA reads as TGTGCCAGCAGCTTGTTACTGTACAATGAGCAGTTCTTC.

The V and J genes are TRBV29-1 and TRBJ1-4; D uncertain. The germline CDR1 and CDR2 sequences are SQVTM and ANQGSEA. Trimming pared 4 bases from V and 6 bases from J, leaving 12 bases between. The CDR3 is made up of 13 amino acids. The CDR3 region has the DNA TGCAGCGTTGGGTTGGGAGGAGATGAAAAACTGTTTTTT. Its translation: CSVGLGGDEKLFF.

This clone was recorded only once. The genes are TRBV5-1 and TRBJ2-1; the D gene is possibly TRBD2 (5 bases). The CDR3 runs to 13 residues. Trimming cost V 4 bases and J 10 bases, with 15 bases left between them. The germline gives CDR1 SGHRS, CDR2 YFSETQ. This CDR3 reads CASSKERVGEQFF. The CDR3, as DNA: TGCGCCAGCAGCAAGGAGAGGGTTGGCGAGCAGTTCTTC.

This clone was detected once. The genes are TRBV4-3 and TRBJ2-7, with D uncertain. This CDR3 is 13 amino acids long. CDR1 LGHNA and CDR2 YSLEER come from the germline V gene. Trimming shortened V by 0 bases and J by 3 bases, and 6 bases separated the two germline ends. CDR3 sequence reads: CASSQESGYEQYF. The CDR3 DNA reads TGCGCCAGCAGCCAAGAATCCGGCTACGAGCAGTACTTC.

This clone was counted between two and nine times. The chain combines TRBV27 with TRBJ2-6, with 7 nucleotides matching TRBD1. The J segment lost 2 bases and the V segment lost 5 bases, leaving 6 bases of the junction unmatched. Germline V gene sequence: CDR1 MNHEY, CDR2 SMNVEV (reference sequence). This CDR3 is built from 16 residues. The CDR3 DNA is TGTGCCAGCAGTACCTATCAGGGGGCTGGGGCCAACGTCCTGACTTTC. Its protein product is CASSTYQGAGANVLTF.

The chain employs TRBV7-9 and TRBJ1-1; possible D gene TRBD1, 5 bases. Germline loops: CDR1 SEHNR, CDR2 FQNEAQ (reference sequence). The CDR3 sequence is 14 residues long. Trimming pared 2 bases from V and 5 bases from J, leaving 12 bases between. The CDR3 loop reads CASSLIAGGTEAFF. CDR3 DNA sequence: TGTGCCAGCAGCTTAATAGCGGGGGGAACTGAAGCTTTCTTT.

The gene calls are TRBV5-6 and TRBJ2-2, with TRBD2 matching 7 bases. The CDR3 is 15 residues long. The germline CDR1 and CDR2 sequences are SGHDT and YYEEEE. V was pared by 0 bases and J by 3 bases, with 2 bases of the junction left unmatched. CDR3 sequence (DNA): TGTGCCAGCAGCTTGGCTGGGGGGGACACCGGGGAGCTGTTTTTT. It specifies CASSLAGGDTGELFF.

V and J are TRBV5-1 and TRBJ2-7, with 8 bases that match TRBD1. The CDR3 contains 15 residues. Germline assignment: CDR1 SGHRS and CDR2 YFSETQ. Trimming removed 4 bases from V and 5 bases from J; junction bases left unmatched: 11. CDR3 DNA: TGCGCCAGCAGCCCGCGGCTAACAGGGGGTGACGAGCAGTACTTC. Its protein is CASSPRLTGGDEQYF. Complete variable domain (other parts from reference TRBV5-1 and TRBJ2-7): KAGVTQTPRYLIKTRGQQVTLSCSPISGHRSVSWYQQTPGQGLQFLFEYFSETQRNKGNFPGRFSGRQFSNSRSEMNVSTLELGDSALYLCASSPRLTGGDEQYFGPGTRLTVT.

This rearrangement joins TRBV5-1 to TRBJ2-7; a weak D match, TRBD1 (7 bases). The V end was cut by 0 bases, the J end by 4 bases, with 20 bases between. The V gene's germline CDR1 is SGHRS and CDR2 YFSETQ. The CDR3 runs 17 residues. In DNA form, the CDR3 reads TGCGCCAGCAGCTTGGAGACCCTGTCAGGGGGACTTTACGAGCAGTACTTC. Its protein product is CASSLETLSGGLYEQYF.

The rearrangement links TRBV6-6 to TRBJ2-1, with D unclear. The CDR3 is 15 amino acids. V was pared by 0 bases and J by 0 bases, with 6 bases between. Germline loops: CDR1 MNHNY, CDR2 SVGAGI (reference sequence). CDR3 amino acids: CASSYSGISYNEQFF. The CDR3 nucleotides are TGTGCCAGCAGTTACTCGGGCATCTCCTACAATGAGCAGTTCTTC.

The J gene is TRBJ1-4, the V gene TRBV20-1, with TRBD1 matching 10 bases. V lost 3 bases and J lost 6; bases outside the gene matches: 4. This CDR3 has 14 amino acids. Germline CDR1 is DFQATT and CDR2 is SNEGSKA (reference sequence). The CDR3 DNA reads as TGCAGTGCTAGTGCGACAGGGGGCCATGAAAAACTGTTTTTT. This gives the protein CSASATGGHEKLFF.

The V and J genes are TRBV5-4 and TRBJ2-7; 9 bases align to TRBD2. The CDR3 consists of 17 residues. J gave up 1 base and V 0 bases, and 8 bases lay outside the gene matches. Germline values: CDR1 SGHNT, CDR2 YYREEE (reference sequence). The CDR3 loop reads CASSLGGLADLSYEQYF. The CDR3, as DNA: TGTGCCAGCAGCTTGGGGGGACTAGCTGACTTATCCTACGAGCAGTACTTC. The variable domain in full, with the rest retrieved from reference TRBV5-4 and TRBJ2-7, is ETGVTQSPTHLIKTRGQQVTLRCSSQSGHNTVSWYQQALGQGPQFIFQYYREEENGRGNFPPRFSGLQFPNYSSELNVNALELDDSALYLCASSLGGLADLSYEQYFGPGTRLTVT.

In its sample, this clone was seen once. This chain links TRBV5-4 with TRBJ2-3; 7 positions match TRBD2. CDR3 size: 16 residues. The V gene end was trimmed by 2 bases and the J gene end by 0 bases; junction bases not matched to a gene: 6. Germline V gene sequence: CDR1 SGHNT, CDR2 YYREEE (reference sequence). The CDR3 nucleotides are TGTGCCAGCAGCTTAAGCCGGGGGGTTAGCACAGATACGCAGTATTTT. It encodes CASSLSRGVSTDTQYF. The full variable domain, its missing parts supplied by reference TRBV5-4 and TRBJ2-3, is ETGVTQSPTHLIKTRGQQVTLRCSSQSGHNTVSWYQQALGQGPQFIFQYYREEENGRGNFPPRFSGLQFPNYSSELNVNALELDDSALYLCASSLSRGVSTDTQYFGPGTRLTVL.

This chain connects TRBV3-1 (or the pseudogene TRBV3-2) to TRBJ2-2; the match to TRBD2 covers 9 bases. This CDR3 is built from 18 residues. The germline CDR1 and CDR2 sequences are LGHDT and YNNKEL (reference sequence). The V gene end was trimmed by 1 base and the J gene end by 5 bases; junction bases not matched to a gene: 11. CDR3 region: CASSQVSSGGRYTGELFF. In DNA, the CDR3 is TGTGCCAGCAGCCAAGTATCAAGCGGGGGGCGATATACCGGGGAGCTGTTTTTT.

The chain uses TRBV5-4 and TRBJ2-3, with 10 bases lining up with TRBD2. Trimming took 4 bases from V and 2 from J; bases not matched to a gene: 1. The CDR3 extends over 14 amino acids. CDR1 SGHNT and CDR2 YYREEE come from the germline V gene (reference sequence). Here the CDR3 DNA reads TGTGCCAGCAGCAGCGGGGGGGCCACAGATACGCAGTATTTT. It translates to CASSSGGATDTQYF.

The V and J genes are TRBV19 and TRBJ1-5; 9 positions match TRBD1. Germline trimming cut 2 bases from V and 4 bases from J; bases unmatched to any gene: 3. The CDR3 is 15 residues long. CDR1 and CDR2 (germline): LNHDA, SQIVND (reference sequence). CDR3 nucleotides: TGTGCCAGTAGTATACTGGGACAGGGTAATCAGCCCCAGCATTTT. Amino acid sequence: CASSILGQGNQPQHF.

This chain links TRBV3-1 (or the pseudogene TRBV3-2) with TRBJ2-5, with 7 positions matching TRBD1. The germline CDR1 and CDR2 sequences are LGHDT and YNNKEL (reference sequence). The CDR3 runs to 14 residues. After removal of 4 bases from V and 5 bases from J, the junction contained 7 bases not matched to a gene. The CDR3 nucleotides are TGTGCCAGCAGCCCACCGACAGGGCTGGAGACCCAGTACTTC. Encoded protein: CASSPPTGLETQYF.

The gene calls are TRBV19 and TRBJ1-2; D gene ambiguous. The germline V gene has CDR1 LNHDA and CDR2 SQIVND (reference sequence). The CDR3 has 14 residues. Trimming pared 10 bases from V and 0 bases from J, leaving 15 bases between. In nucleotides, the CDR3 is TGTGCCACAAGCGCTTCGTTAGCTAACTATGGCTACACCTTC. As protein: CATSASLANYGYTF.